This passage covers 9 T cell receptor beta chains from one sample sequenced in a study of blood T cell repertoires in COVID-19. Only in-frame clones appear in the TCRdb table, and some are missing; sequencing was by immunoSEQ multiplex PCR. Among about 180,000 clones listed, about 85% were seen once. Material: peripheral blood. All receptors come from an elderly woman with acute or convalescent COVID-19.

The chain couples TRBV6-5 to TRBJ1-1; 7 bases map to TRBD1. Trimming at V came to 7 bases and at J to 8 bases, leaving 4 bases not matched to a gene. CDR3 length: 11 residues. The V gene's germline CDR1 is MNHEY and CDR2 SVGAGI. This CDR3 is CASIRDSEAFF. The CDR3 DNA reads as TGTGCCAGCATCAGGGACAGCGAAGCTTTCTTT.

The CDR3 DNA reads TGTGCCAGCAGCCGGGGACAGGGGGCCTACGAGCAGTACTTC. Translating it yields CASSRGQGAYEQYF. The genes are TRBV7-2 and TRBJ2-7, with TRBD1 identical over 11 bases. The CDR3 extends over 14 amino acids. The V segment lost 5 bases and the J segment 2 bases; nucleotides outside the gene matches: 2. The germline V gene has CDR1 SGHTA and CDR2 FQGNSA.

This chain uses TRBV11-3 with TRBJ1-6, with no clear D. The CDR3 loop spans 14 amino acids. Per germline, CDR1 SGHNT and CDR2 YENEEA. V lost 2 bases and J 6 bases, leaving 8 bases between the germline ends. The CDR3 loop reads CASSLMGTNSPLHF. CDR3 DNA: TGTGCCAGCAGCTTAATGGGCACTAATTCACCCCTCCACTTT.

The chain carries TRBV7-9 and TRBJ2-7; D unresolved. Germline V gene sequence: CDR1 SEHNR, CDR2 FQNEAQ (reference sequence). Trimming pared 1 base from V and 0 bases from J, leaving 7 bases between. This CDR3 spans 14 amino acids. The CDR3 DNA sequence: TGTGCCAGCAGCTTAGATTACACCTCCTACGAGCAGTACTTC. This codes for CASSLDYTSYEQYF.

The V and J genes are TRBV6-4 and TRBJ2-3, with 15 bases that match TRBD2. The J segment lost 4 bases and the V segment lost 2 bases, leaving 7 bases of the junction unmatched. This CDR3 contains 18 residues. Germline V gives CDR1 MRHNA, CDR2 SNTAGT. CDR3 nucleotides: TGTGCCAGCAGTGACCGGGGACTAGCGGGAGGTTCGGCAGATACGCAGTATTTT. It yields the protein CASSDRGLAGGSADTQYF.

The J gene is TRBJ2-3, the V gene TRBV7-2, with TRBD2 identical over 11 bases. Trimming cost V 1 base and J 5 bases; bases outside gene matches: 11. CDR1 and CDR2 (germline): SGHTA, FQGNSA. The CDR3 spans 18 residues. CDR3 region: CASSLEKGVAGGVDTQYF. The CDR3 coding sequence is TGTGCCAGCAGCTTAGAGAAAGGCGTAGCGGGGGGGGTAGATACGCAGTATTTT.

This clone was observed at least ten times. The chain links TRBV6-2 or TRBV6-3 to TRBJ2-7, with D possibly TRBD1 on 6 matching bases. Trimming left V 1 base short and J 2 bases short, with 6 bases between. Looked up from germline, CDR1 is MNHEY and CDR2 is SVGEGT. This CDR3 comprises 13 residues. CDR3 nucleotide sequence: TGTGCCAGCAGTTACTGGACAGCCTACGAGCAGTACTTC. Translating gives CASSYWTAYEQYF.

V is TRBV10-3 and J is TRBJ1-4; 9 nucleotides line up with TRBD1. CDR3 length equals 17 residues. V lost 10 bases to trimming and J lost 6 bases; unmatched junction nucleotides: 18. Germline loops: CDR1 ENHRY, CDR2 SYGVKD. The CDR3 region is CAKPAHRGLDGDEKLFF. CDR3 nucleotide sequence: TGTGCCAAGCCAGCACACAGGGGGCTCGACGGGGATGAAAAACTGTTTTTT.

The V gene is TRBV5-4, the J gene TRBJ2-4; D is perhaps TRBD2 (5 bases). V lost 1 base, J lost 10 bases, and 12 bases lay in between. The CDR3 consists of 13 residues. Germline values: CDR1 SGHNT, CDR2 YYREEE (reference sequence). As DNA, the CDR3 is TGTGCCAGCAGCTTGCCCGGGGTTTTTATTCAGTACTTC. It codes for CASSLPGVFIQYF.